A single T cell receptor (beta chain) is shown here with its context. Its target is not known. This entry comes from a study of cytomegalovirus exposure and HLA in healthy donors. With 60 Vbeta and 13 Jbeta primers, the PCR was carried out. TCRdb's table, derived via immunoSEQ multiplex PCR, lists solely in-frame clones and lacks some. The sample holds under 200,000 clones, 86% seen once. Broader study findings: A reported reduction in N-insertions relative to the approximately 640-donor mean was seen in an Asian-associated ancestry cluster in a later analysis. Specificity of three CMV-associated chains for CMV antigens was verified in vitro.

Looked up from germline, CDR1 is MDHEN and CDR2 is SYDVKM. There are 15 residues in the CDR3. V gave up 5 bases and J gave up 4 bases; unmatched junction bases: 6. The sequenced material came from PBMCs. This clonotype originated in a woman aged 30 to 39 in good health and CMV-seronegative. The chain combines TRBV28 with TRBJ2-4, with 9 bases matching TRBD1. CDR3 nucleotides: TGTGCCAGCAGTGTCACCGGGACAGGGAAAAACATTCAGTACTTC. Its translation: CASSVTGTGKNIQYF.